One sample yielded the 17 T cell receptor beta chains listed below, sequenced in a study of blood T cell repertoires in COVID-19. Clones were read by immunoSEQ multiplex PCR, and TCRdb kept only the in-frame ones, dropping some. The sample gives about 200,000 clones, 85% to 90% of which show up once; roughly 2.2% is in the top ten. Source material: peripheral blood. The source of these receptors is a woman aged 45-65 years with acute or convalescent COVID-19.

The chain carries TRBV7-3 and TRBJ2-7; 10 nucleotides match TRBD1. CDR1 is SGHTA and CDR2 is FQGTGA in the germline V gene. CDR3 length equals 14 residues. Trimming cost V 1 base and J 5 bases; bases outside gene matches: 2. CDR3 region: CASSLNGQGDEQYF. The CDR3 DNA reads TGTGCCAGCAGCTTAAACGGACAGGGGGACGAGCAGTACTTC.

V usage is TRBV19 and J usage is TRBJ1-1; D remains ambiguous. V was cut by 8 bases and J by 1 base, with 20 bases left in between. There are 16 residues in the CDR3. Germline V gene sequence: CDR1 LNHDA, CDR2 SQIVND (reference sequence). Here the CDR3 DNA reads TGTGCCAGTGGCCGGTGGGTCGGGGATAGGAACACTGAAGCTTTCTTT. This translates into CASGRWVGDRNTEAFF.

The V call is TRBV19, the J call TRBJ2-3; D perhaps matches TRBD2 (6 bases). The CDR3 is made up of 16 amino acids. CDR1 and CDR2 (germline): LNHDA, SQIVND (reference sequence). The ends were cut back, 1 base at V and 2 bases at J, with 13 bases in the middle. The CDR3 DNA reads TGTGCCAGTAGTATAGTCCCCGGGGGACTCACAGATACGCAGTATTTT. As protein: CASSIVPGGLTDTQYF.

V usage is TRBV19 and J usage is TRBJ2-2, with D hard to call. V was trimmed by 4 bases and J by 5 bases, leaving 11 bases between them. CDR3 size: 14 residues. Germline CDR1 reads LNHDA; CDR2 reads SQIVND (reference sequence). The DNA of the CDR3 is TGTGCCAGTAGTAGATATGAGGCTACCGGGGAGCTGTTTTTT. Translated, it gives CASSRYEATGELFF.

The V gene is TRBV12-3 or TRBV12-4, the J gene TRBJ1-1; D remains unclear. This CDR3 has 13 amino acids. V dropped 7 bases and J dropped 1 base, with 10 bases sitting between them. This CDR3 reads CASNPVPNTEAFF. DNA for the CDR3: TGTGCCAGCAACCCGGTCCCGAACACTGAAGCTTTCTTT.

About this clone itself: Other DNA sequences of this sample code for an identical CDR3. Here the CDR3 DNA reads TGCGCCAGCAGCCAAGATCCGGGTACCTACGAGCAGTACTTC. Protein product: CASSQDPGTYEQYF. The chain recombines TRBV4-3 with TRBJ2-7; D gene uncertain. This CDR3 spans 14 amino acids. Trimming removed 0 bases from V and 2 bases from J, with 8 bases in between. CDR1 and CDR2 from the germline V gene are LGHNA and YSLEER.

The V and J genes are TRBV29-1 and TRBJ2-1, with TRBD1 matching over 11 bases. The CDR3 has 17 amino acids. Trimming removed 0 bases from V and 6 bases from J; junction bases left unmatched: 10. Germline V gene lookup returns CDR1 SQVTM and CDR2 ANQGSEA. This CDR3 is CSVEDSWDRGVFNEQFF. In DNA form, the CDR3 reads TGCAGCGTTGAAGACTCCTGGGACAGGGGGGTCTTCAATGAGCAGTTCTTC.

This clone was picked up a small number of times. The chain uses TRBV6-6 and TRBJ1-3; D uncertain. CDR3 length: 15 amino acids. The V gene's germline CDR1 is MNHNY and CDR2 SVGAGI (reference sequence). Trimming stripped 4 bases from V and 7 bases from J, with 17 bases between. Here the CDR3 reads CASSSLGLGGNTIYF. The CDR3 DNA follows: TGTGCCAGCAGTTCCCTCGGGCTTGGCGGGAACACCATATATTTT.

This chain links TRBV19 with TRBJ2-2, with D unclear. Trimming left V 7 bases short and J 8 bases short, with 11 bases between. Germline CDR1 and CDR2: LNHDA and SQIVND (reference sequence). The CDR3 spans 12 residues. The CDR3 nucleotides read TGTGCCAGTACACCCCTATCGGGGGAGCTGTTTTTT. Its protein is CASTPLSGELFF.

The chain couples TRBV9 to TRBJ1-1; no reliable D call. In germline, CDR1 is SGDLS, CDR2 YYNGEE. This CDR3 has 15 residues. Trimming pared 1 base from V and 0 bases from J, leaving 10 bases between. This chain's CDR3 is CASSVSPLVNTEAFF. CDR3 bases: TGTGCCAGCAGCGTATCTCCACTAGTGAACACTGAAGCTTTCTTT. The full variable domain, completed using reference TRBV9 and TRBJ1-1, is DSGVTQTPKHLITATGQRVTLRCSPRSGDLSVYWYQQSLDQGLQFLIQYYNGEERAKGNILERFSAQQFPDLHSELNLSSLELGDSALYFCASSVSPLVNTEAFFGQGTRLTVV.

The rearrangement uses TRBV5-1 and TRBJ2-5; D is unresolved. V was cut by 5 bases and J by 0 bases, with 14 bases left in between. CDR1 and CDR2 from the germline V gene are SGHRS and YFSETQ. CDR3 length: 15 amino acids. DNA of the CDR3: TGCGCCAGCAGTCCCTCTTCGGCGGACCAAGAGACCCAGTACTTC. It is translated as CASSPSSADQETQYF.

This clone has only one observation. The V gene is TRBV29-1, the J gene TRBJ2-3; TRBD2 might be the D (5 bases). This CDR3 spans 13 amino acids. Germline loops: CDR1 SQVTM, CDR2 ANQGSEA. V was shortened by 7 bases and J by 0 bases, with 11 bases between the two germline ends. The CDR3 loop is CSAMSGSTDTQYF. DNA for the CDR3: TGCAGCGCTATGAGCGGCAGCACAGATACGCAGTATTTT.

The chain recombines TRBV5-8 with TRBJ2-5; D is possibly TRBD1 (6 bases). Trimming took off 4 bases at V and 5 bases at J, with 21 bases between the two ends. The CDR3 is made up of 16 amino acids. CDR1 is SGHTS, CDR2 YDEGEE, per germline. The CDR3 DNA sequence: TGTGCCAGCAGCATTACAGGGTCTGCTCAACGGGAGACCCAGTACTTC. This translates into CASSITGSAQRETQYF.

V gene TRBV27 combines with J gene TRBJ1-2, with 10 bases lining up with TRBD1. The V and J ends lost 7 bases and 7 bases, in that order; junction bases with no gene match: 15. The CDR3 contains 16 residues. Germline CDR1 is MNHEY and CDR2 is SMNVEV (reference sequence). CDR3: CASKVDVTGGEVGYTF. As DNA, the CDR3 is TGTGCCAGCAAGGTGGACGTGACAGGGGGCGAGGTTGGCTACACCTTC.

The chain has TRBV7-9 and TRBJ1-6; no clear D gene. From germline, CDR1 is SEHNR and CDR2 FQNEAQ (reference sequence). V shed 1 base and J shed 8 bases, with 6 bases lying between them. This CDR3 region has 13 residues. CDR3 coding DNA: TGTGCCAGCAGCTTAGGATCGGATTCACCCCTCCACTTT. Translation: CASSLGSDSPLHF.

The chain is built from TRBV7-9 and TRBJ1-2; 8 bases align to TRBD1. This CDR3 has 13 amino acids. V gave up 1 base and J gave up 9 bases; unmatched junction bases: 4. The V gene's germline CDR1 is SEHNR and CDR2 FQNEAQ (reference sequence). CDR3 DNA sequence: TGTGCCAGCAGCTTAGTACAGGGGGGCAGCTACACCTTC. Translated: CASSLVQGGSYTF.

The chain combines TRBV7-8 with TRBJ2-1, with TRBD2 identical over 9 bases. The germline CDR1 and CDR2 sequences are SGHVS and FQNEAQ. The trim removed 5 bases at V and 2 bases at J, leaving 7 bases unmatched. The length of the CDR3 is 16 residues. CDR3 sequence reads: CASSVEGGGAYNEQFF. DNA for the CDR3: TGTGCCAGCAGCGTCGAGGGCGGGGGGGCCTACAATGAGCAGTTCTTC.